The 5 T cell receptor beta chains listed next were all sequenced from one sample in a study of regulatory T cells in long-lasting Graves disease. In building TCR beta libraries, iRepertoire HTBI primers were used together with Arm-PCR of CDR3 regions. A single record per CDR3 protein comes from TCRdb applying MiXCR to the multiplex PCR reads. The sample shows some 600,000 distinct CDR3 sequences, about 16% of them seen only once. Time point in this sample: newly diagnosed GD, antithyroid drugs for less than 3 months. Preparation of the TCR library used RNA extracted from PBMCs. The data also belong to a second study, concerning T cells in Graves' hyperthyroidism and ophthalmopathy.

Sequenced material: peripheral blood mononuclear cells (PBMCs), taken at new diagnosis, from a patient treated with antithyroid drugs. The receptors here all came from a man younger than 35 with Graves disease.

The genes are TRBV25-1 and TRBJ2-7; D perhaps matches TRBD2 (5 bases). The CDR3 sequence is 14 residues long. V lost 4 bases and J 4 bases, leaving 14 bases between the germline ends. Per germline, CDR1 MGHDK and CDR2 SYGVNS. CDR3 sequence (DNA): TGTGCCAGCAGTGCCGAGCCGGAGGTGTACGAGCAGTACTTC. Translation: CASSAEPEVYEQYF.

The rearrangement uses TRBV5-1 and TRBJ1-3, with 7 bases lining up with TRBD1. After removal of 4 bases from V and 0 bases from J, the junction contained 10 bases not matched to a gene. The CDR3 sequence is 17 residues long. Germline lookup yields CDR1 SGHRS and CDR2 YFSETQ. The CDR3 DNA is TGCGCCAGCAGCCTGCAGACAGGGCCCAGCTCTGGAAACACCATATATTTT. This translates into CASSLQTGPSSGNTIYF.

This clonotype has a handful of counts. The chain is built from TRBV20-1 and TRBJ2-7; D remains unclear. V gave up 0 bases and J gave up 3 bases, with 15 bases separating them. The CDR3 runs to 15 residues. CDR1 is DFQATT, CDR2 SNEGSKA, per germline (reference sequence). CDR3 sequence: CSARDGSLGIYEQYF. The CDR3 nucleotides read TGCAGTGCTAGAGATGGCTCCTTAGGGATCTACGAGCAGTACTTC.

CDR3 in amino acids: CASSQEGTGNTEAFF. CDR3 in DNA: TGTGCCAGCAGCCAAGAAGGGACAGGGAACACTGAAGCTTTCTTT. The V call is TRBV3-1, the J call TRBJ1-1, with 8 bases matching TRBD1. The V and J ends lost 0 bases and 1 base, in that order; junction bases with no gene match: 1. The CDR3 is 15 amino acids. Germline CDR1 and CDR2: LGHDT and YNNKEL (reference sequence).

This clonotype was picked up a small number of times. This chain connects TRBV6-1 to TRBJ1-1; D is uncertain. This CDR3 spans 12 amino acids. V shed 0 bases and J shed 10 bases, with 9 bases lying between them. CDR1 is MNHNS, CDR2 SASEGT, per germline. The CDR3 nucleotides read TGTGCCAGCAGTGAAGCGAGGGCGAGAGCTTTCTTT. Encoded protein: CASSEARARAFF.